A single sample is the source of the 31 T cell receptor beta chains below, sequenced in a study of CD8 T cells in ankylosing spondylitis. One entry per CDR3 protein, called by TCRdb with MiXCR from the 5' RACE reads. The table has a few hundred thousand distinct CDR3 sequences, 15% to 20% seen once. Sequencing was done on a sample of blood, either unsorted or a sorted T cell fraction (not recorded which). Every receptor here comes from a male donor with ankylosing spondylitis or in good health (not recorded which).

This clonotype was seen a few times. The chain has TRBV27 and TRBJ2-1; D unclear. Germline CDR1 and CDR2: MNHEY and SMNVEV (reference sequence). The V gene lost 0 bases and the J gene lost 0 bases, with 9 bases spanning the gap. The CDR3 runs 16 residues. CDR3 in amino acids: CASSLSSPVSYNEQFF. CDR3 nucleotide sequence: TGTGCCAGCAGTTTATCGTCACCCGTCTCCTACAATGAGCAGTTCTTC.

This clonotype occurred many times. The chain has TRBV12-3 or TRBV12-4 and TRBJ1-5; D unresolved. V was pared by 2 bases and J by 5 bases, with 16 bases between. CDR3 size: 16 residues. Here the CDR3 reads CASSLSGAPWDQPQHF. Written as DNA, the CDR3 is TGTGCCAGCAGTTTATCTGGAGCCCCCTGGGATCAGCCCCAGCATTTT.

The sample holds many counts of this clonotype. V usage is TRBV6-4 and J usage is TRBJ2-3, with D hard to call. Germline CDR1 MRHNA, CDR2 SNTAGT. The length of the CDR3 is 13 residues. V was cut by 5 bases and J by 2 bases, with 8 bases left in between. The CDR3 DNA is TGTGCCAGCAGTAAGACACCCACAGATACGCAGTATTTT. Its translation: CASSKTPTDTQYF.

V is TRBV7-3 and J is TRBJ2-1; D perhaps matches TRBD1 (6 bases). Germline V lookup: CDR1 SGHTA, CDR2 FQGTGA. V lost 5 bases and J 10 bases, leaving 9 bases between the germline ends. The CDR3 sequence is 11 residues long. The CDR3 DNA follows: TGTGCCAGCAGCCAAGGACAGGAGCAGTTCTTC. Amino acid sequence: CASSQGQEQFF.

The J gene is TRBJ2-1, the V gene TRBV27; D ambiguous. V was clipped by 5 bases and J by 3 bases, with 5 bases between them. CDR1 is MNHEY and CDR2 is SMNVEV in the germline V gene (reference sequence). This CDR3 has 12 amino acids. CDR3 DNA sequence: TGTGCCAGCAGTCCCAGCTACAATGAGCAGTTCTTC. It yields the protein CASSPSYNEQFF.

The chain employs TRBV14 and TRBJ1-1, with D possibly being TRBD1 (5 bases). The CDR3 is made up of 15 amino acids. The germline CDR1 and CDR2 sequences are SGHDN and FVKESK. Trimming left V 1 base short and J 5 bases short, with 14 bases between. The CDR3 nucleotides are TGTGCCAGCAGCCAAGCTGACGGGGGGTGGACTGAAGCTTTCTTT. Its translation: CASSQADGGWTEAFF.

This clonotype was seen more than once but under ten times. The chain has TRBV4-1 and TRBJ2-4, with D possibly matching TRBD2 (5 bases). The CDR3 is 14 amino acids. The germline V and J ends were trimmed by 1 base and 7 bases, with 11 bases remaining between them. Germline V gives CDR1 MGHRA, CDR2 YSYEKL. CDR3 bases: TGCGCCAGCAGCCAAGGACGGGAAGGTAACATTCAGTACTTC. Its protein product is CASSQGREGNIQYF.

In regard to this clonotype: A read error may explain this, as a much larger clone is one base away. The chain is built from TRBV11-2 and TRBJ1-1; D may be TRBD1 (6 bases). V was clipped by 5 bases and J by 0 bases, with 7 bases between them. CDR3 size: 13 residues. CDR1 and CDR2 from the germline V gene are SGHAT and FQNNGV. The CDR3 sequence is CASSQGMNTEAFF. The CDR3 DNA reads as TGTGCCAGCAGCCAGGGGATGAACACTGAAGCTTTCTTT.

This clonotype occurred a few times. CDR3: CASSLVYRTYEQYF. The CDR3 bases are TGTGCCAGCAGCTTGGTCTACAGGACTTACGAGCAGTACTTC. This chain links TRBV5-5 with TRBJ2-7; D tentatively fits TRBD1 or TRBD2 (5 bases each). Trimming left V 0 bases short and J 4 bases short, with 11 bases between. CDR3 length equals 14 residues. From germline, CDR1 is SGHKS and CDR2 YYEKEE (reference sequence).

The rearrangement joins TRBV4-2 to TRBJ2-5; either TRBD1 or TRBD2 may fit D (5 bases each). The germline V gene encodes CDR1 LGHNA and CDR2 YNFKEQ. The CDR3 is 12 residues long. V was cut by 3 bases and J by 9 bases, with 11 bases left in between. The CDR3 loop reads CASSQGRGAQYF. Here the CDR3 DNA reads TGTGCCAGCAGCCAGGGGAGAGGGGCCCAGTACTTC.

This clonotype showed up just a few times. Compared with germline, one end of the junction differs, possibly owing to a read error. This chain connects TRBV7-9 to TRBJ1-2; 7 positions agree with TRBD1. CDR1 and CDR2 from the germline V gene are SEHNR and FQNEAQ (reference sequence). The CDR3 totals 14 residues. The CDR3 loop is CASSFVGTAYGCTF. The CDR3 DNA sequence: TGTGCCAGCAGCTTCGTCGGGACAGCTTATGGCTGCACCTTC.

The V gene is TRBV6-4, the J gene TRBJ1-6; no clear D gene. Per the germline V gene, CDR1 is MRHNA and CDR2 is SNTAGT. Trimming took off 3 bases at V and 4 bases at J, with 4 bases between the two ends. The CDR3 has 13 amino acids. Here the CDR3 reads CASSEGYNSPLHF. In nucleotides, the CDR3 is TGTGCCAGCAGTGAGGGGTATAATTCACCCCTCCACTTT.

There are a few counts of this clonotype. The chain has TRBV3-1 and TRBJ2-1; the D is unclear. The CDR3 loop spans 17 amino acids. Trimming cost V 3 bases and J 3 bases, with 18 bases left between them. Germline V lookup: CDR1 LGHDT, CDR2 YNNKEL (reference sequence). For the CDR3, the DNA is TGTGCCAGCAGCCAGAGACCCACCATGTCGTTCTACAATGAGCAGTTCTTC. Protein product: CASSQRPTMSFYNEQFF.

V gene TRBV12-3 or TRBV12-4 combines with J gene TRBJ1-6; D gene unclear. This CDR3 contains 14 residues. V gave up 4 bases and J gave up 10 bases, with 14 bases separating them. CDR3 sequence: CASSSSGLESPLHF. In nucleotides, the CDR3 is TGTGCCAGCAGTTCCTCAGGATTAGAATCACCCCTCCACTTT.

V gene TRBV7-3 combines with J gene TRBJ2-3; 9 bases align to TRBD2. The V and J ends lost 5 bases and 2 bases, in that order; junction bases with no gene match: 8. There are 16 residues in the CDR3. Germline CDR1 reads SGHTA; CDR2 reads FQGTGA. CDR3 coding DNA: TGTGCCAGCAGCCTAGGGGCTAGCGGGACCACAGATACGCAGTATTTT. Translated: CASSLGASGTTDTQYF.

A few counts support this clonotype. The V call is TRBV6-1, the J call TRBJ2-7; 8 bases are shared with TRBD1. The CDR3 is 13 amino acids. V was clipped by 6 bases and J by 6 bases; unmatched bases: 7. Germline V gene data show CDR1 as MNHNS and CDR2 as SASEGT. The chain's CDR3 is CASRPGQALEQYF. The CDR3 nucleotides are TGTGCCAGCAGGCCGGGACAGGCTCTCGAGCAGTACTTC.

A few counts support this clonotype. In DNA form, the CDR3 reads TGTGCCAGCAGTTCCCGGGACAGGGGTGGCACCGGGGAGCTGTTTTTT. It translates to CASSSRDRGGTGELFF. The chain has TRBV6-5 and TRBJ2-2; 10 nucleotides agree with TRBD1. V dropped 4 bases and J dropped 4; count of bases not matched to a gene: 6. This CDR3 has 16 amino acids. In germline, CDR1 is MNHEY, CDR2 SVGAGI.

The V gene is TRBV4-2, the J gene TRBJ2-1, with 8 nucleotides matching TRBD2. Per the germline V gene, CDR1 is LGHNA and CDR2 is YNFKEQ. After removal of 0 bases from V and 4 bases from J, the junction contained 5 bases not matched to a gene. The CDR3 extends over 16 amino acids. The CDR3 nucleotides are TGTGCCAGCAGCCAAGATCAGGCTAGCGGGTACAATGAGCAGTTCTTC. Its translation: CASSQDQASGYNEQFF.

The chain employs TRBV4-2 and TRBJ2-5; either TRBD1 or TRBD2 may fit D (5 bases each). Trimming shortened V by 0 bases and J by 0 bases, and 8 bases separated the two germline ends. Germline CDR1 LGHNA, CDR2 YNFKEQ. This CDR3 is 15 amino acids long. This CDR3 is CASSQEGEYQETQYF. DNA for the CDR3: TGTGCCAGCAGCCAAGAGGGGGAGTACCAAGAGACCCAGTACTTC.

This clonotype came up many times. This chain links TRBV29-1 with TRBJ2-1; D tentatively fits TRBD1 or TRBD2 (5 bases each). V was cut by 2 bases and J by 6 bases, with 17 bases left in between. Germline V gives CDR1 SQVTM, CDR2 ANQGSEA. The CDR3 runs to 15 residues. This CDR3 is CSVEKRGRLGNEQFF. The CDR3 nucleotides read TGCAGCGTTGAAAAACGGGGACGGTTGGGCAATGAGCAGTTCTTC.

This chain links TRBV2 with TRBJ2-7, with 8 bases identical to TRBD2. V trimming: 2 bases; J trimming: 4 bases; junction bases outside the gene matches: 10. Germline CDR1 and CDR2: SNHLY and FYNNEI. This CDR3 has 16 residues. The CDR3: CASSEFGGAQSYEQYF. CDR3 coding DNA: TGTGCCAGCAGTGAATTCGGGGGGGCTCAGAGTTACGAGCAGTACTTC.

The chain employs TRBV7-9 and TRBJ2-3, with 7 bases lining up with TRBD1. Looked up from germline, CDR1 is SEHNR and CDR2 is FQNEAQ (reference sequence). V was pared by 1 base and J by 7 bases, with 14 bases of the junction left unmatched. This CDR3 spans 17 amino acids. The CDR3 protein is CASSLGERQGFLYTQYF. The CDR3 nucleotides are TGTGCCAGCAGCTTAGGGGAGCGACAGGGATTTTTGTATACGCAGTATTTT. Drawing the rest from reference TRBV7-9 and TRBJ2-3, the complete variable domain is DTGVSQNPRHKITKRGQNVTFRCDPISEHNRLYWYRQTLGQGPEFLTYFQNEAQLEKSRLLSDRFSAERPKGSFSTLEIQRTEQGDSAMYLCASSLGERQGFLYTQYFGPGTRLTVL.

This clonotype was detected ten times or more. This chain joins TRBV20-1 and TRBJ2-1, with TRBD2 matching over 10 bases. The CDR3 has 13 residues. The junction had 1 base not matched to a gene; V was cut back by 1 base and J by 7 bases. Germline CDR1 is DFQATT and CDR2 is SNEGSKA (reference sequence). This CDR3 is CSARVSGRNEQFF. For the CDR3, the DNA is TGCAGTGCTAGAGTTAGCGGGAGGAATGAGCAGTTCTTC.

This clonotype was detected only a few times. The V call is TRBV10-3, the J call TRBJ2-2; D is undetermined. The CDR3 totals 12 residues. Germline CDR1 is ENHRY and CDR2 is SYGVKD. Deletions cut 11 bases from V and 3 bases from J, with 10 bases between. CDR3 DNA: TGTGCCTCCATCGGTTACACCGGGGAGCTGTTTTTT. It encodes CASIGYTGELFF.

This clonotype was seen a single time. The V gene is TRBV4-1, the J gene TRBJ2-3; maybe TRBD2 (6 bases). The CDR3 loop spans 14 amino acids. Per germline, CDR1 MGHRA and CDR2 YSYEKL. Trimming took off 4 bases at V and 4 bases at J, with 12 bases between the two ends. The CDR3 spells CASSRQERADTQYF. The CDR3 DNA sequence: TGCGCCAGCAGCCGGCAGGAGCGGGCAGATACGCAGTATTTT.

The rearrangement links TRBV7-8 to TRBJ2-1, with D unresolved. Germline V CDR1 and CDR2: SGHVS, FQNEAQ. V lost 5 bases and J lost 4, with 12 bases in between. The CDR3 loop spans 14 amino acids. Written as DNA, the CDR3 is TGTGCCAGCAGCCCCGCCCTGGGTTACAATGAGCAGTTCTTC. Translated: CASSPALGYNEQFF.

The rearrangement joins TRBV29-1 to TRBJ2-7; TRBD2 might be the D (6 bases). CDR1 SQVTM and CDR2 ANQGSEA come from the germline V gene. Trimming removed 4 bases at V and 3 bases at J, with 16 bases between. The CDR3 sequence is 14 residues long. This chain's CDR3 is CSVVPRGTNYEQYF. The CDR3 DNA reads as TGCAGCGTTGTCCCACGGGGGACCAACTACGAGCAGTACTTC.

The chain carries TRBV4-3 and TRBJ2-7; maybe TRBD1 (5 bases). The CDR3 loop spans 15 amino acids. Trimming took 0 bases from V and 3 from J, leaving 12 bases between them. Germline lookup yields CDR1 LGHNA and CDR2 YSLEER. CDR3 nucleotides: TGCGCCAGCAGCCAAGAAAGTCAGGGAAGCTACGAGCAGTACTTC. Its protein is CASSQESQGSYEQYF.

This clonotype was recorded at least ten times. DNA for the CDR3: TGCGCCAGCAGCCAGCCGGCTAGCGGTTCCTACGAGCAGTACTTC. Translation gives CASSQPASGSYEQYF. V gene TRBV4-1 combines with J gene TRBJ2-7; TRBD2 aligns across 7 bases. Per the germline V gene, CDR1 is MGHRA and CDR2 is YSYEKL. The CDR3 consists of 15 residues. V gave up 3 bases and J gave up 1 base; unmatched junction bases: 6.

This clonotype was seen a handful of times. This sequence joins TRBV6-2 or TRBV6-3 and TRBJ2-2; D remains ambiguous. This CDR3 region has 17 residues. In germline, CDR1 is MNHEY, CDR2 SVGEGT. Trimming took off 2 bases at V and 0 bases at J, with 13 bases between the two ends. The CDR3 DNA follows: TGTGCCAGCAGTTACCCAATTCGGCGCCCGAACACCGGGGAGCTGTTTTTT. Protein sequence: CASSYPIRRPNTGELFF.

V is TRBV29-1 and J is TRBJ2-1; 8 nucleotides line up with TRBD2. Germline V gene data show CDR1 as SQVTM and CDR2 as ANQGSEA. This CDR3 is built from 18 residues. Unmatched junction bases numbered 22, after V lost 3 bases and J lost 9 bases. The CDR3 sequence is CSVDPQLGERGSGAEQFF. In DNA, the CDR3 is TGCAGCGTTGACCCACAACTTGGGGAGCGGGGTAGCGGGGCTGAGCAGTTCTTC.